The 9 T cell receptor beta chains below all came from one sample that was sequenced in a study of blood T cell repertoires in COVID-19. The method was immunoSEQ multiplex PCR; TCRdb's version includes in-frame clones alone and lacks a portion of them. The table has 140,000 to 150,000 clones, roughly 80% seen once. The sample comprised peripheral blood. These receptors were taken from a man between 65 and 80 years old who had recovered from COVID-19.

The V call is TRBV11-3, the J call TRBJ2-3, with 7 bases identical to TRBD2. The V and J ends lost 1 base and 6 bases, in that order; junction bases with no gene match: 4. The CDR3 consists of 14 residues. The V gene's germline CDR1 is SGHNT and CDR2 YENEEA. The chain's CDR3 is CASSLGEGLDTQYF. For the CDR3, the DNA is TGTGCCAGCAGCTTAGGGGAGGGCCTGGATACGCAGTATTTT.

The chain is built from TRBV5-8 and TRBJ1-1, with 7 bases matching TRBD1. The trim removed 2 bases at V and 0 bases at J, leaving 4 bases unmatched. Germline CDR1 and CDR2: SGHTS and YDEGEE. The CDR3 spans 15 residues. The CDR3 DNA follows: TGTGCCAGCAGCTTTCGACAGGGAATGAACACTGAAGCTTTCTTT. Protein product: CASSFRQGMNTEAFF.

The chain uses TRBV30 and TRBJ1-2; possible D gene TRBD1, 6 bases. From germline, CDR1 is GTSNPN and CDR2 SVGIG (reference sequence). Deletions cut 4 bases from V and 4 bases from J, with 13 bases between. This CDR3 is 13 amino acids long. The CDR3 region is CAWTIGQLYGYTF. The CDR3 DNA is TGTGCCTGGACAATCGGACAGCTCTATGGCTACACCTTC.

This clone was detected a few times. DNA for the CDR3: TGTGCCAGCAGCGAGAGCGGTCCCAGCTACGAGCAGTACTTC. It translates to CASSESGPSYEQYF. The V call is TRBV7-2, the J call TRBJ2-7; TRBD2 might be the D (5 bases). Trimming removed 5 bases at V and 3 bases at J, with 14 bases between. This CDR3 region has 14 residues. Germline V CDR1 and CDR2: SGHTA, FQGNSA.

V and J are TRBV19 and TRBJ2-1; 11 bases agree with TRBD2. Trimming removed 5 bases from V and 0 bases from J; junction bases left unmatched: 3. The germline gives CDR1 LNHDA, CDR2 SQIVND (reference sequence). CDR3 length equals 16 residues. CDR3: CASSRLAGNSYNEQFF. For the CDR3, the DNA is TGTGCCAGTAGTCGACTAGCGGGGAACTCCTACAATGAGCAGTTCTTC.

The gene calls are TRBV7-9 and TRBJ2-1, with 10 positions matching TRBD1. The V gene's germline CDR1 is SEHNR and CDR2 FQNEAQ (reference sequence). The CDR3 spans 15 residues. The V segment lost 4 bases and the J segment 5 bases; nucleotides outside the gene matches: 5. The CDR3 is CASSSRDRGHNEQFF. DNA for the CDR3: TGTGCCAGCAGCTCCCGGGACAGGGGACACAATGAGCAGTTCTTC.

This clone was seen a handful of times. The CDR3: CASSPGTVPYGYTF. CDR3 DNA sequence: TGTGCCAGCAGCCCGGGGACAGTCCCTTATGGCTACACCTTC. The rearrangement uses TRBV5-4 and TRBJ1-2, with 7 bases identical to TRBD1. Germline V gives CDR1 SGHNT, CDR2 YYREEE (reference sequence). The CDR3 is 14 amino acids. With V trimmed by 4 bases and J by 5 bases, 8 bases remained unmatched. The full variable domain, completed using reference TRBV5-4 and TRBJ1-2, is ETGVTQSPTHLIKTRGQQVTLRCSSQSGHNTVSWYQQALGQGPQFIFQYYREEENGRGNFPPRFSGLQFPNYSSELNVNALELDDSALYLCASSPGTVPYGYTFGSGTRLTVV.

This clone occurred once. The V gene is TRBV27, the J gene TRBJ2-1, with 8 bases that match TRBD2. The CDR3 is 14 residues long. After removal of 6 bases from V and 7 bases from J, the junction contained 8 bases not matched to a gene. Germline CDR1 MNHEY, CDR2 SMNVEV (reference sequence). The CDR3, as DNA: TGTGCCAGCAGCGCCCCCGGGACTAGGAATGAGCAGTTCTTC. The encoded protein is CASSAPGTRNEQFF.

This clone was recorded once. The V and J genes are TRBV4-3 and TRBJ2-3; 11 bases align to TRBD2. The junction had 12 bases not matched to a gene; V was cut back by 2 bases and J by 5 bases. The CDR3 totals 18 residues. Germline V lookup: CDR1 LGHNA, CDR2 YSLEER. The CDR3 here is CASSQRWATSGSGDTQYF. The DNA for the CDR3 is TGCGCCAGCAGCCAACGATGGGCCACTAGCGGGAGTGGAGATACGCAGTATTTT.